The TCR beta chain described here comes from a study of blood T cell repertoires in COVID-19. Trimming stripped 6 bases from V and 6 bases from J, with 11 bases between. The germline V gene encodes CDR1 MDHEN and CDR2 SYDVKM. This CDR3 has 12 amino acids. Method: immunoSEQ multiplex PCR; TCRdb's copy keeps in-frame clones and lacks some. Of 250,000 to 350,000 clones in the sample, roughly 84% were seen once. This TCR derives from a human donor with COVID-19, enrolled during active disease. The donor label of this sample is uncertain. Source material: peripheral blood. This sequence joins TRBV28 and TRBJ1-2, with no clear D. The CDR3 spells CASRTGGNGYTF. CDR3 coding DNA: TGTGCCAGCAGAACGGGAGGGAATGGCTACACCTTC.